This section outlines one TCR beta chain sequence together with its context. The antigen remains undetermined. The data belong to a study of early T cells in non-severe SARS-CoV-2 infection. Study context: From unsorted whole blood, bulk RNA was sequenced, and the chains remained unpaired. General study results and limits: The VDJdb matching leaned toward anti-spike CD8 responses and overlooked private and CD4 specificities.

Individual cDNA molecules carried attached unique molecular identifiers. MiXCR was run by TCRdb on the 5' RACE reads, yielding one entry per CDR3 protein. The repertoire holds about 66,000 distinct CDR3 sequences, with 20% to 25% as singletons. This CDR3 comprises 12 residues. The V end lost 0 bases, the J end lost 10 bases, and 7 bases lay between the germline ends. The germline CDR1 and CDR2 sequences are LNHNV and YYDKDF (reference sequence). The TCR was taken from an adult who was a healthcare worker with PCR-confirmed SARS-CoV-2 infection or an uninfected control (not recorded which). The gene calls are TRBV15 and TRBJ2-1; D unclear. The sequencing here drew on whole blood, taken at baseline. This chain's CDR3 is CATSRDLIEQFF. For the CDR3, the DNA is TGTGCCACCAGCAGAGATCTAATCGAGCAGTTCTTC.